This T cell receptor (beta chain) was identified during a study of breast tumors, draining lymph nodes, adjacent tissues. Points from the study as a whole: Compared with basal-like, luminal-like tumors shared significantly more repertoire with nontumor tissue.

TCRdb re-analysed the multiplex PCR reads in MiXCR, keeping a single row per CDR3 protein. The top ten hold 44% of the sample, which has more than 10,000 distinct CDR3 sequences, just over 70% seen once. A word on this clonotype: Its specificity is not known.

The CDR3 has 14 residues. Per the germline V gene, CDR1 is SNHLY and CDR2 is FYNNEI. The trim removed 8 bases at V and 7 bases at J, leaving 9 bases unmatched. The specimen sequenced was tumor-adjacent breast tissue. This sequence joins TRBV2 and TRBJ2-7; 12 bases match TRBD1. The TCR sequence derives from a female donor with breast cancer. Some clones in this sample may be carry-over from other donors' samples. The CDR3 sequence is CASHQGQGAREQYF. The CDR3 DNA follows: TGTGCCAGCCACCAGGGACAGGGGGCGCGTGAGCAGTACTTC.